These 8 T cell receptor beta chains were sequenced from one sample in a study of blood T cell repertoires in COVID-19. Only in-frame clones appear in the TCRdb table, and some are missing; sequencing was by immunoSEQ multiplex PCR. The table includes around 100,000 clones, 85% detected once. Source material: peripheral blood. Receptors were obtained from a man aged 45-60 years with active or convalescent COVID-19.

This sequence joins TRBV18 and TRBJ2-1, with 12 bases lining up with TRBD1. J gave up 6 bases and V 4 bases, and 4 bases lay outside the gene matches. This CDR3 is built from 15 residues. CDR1 KGHSH and CDR2 LQKENI come from the germline V gene. Written as DNA, the CDR3 is TGTGCCAGCTCACTGCCGGGACAGGGGGCCAATGAGCAGTTCTTC. Translating gives CASSLPGQGANEQFF.

The chain combines TRBV5-6 with TRBJ1-1; D is uncertain. V was trimmed by 0 bases and J by 7 bases, leaving 7 bases between them. Germline lookup yields CDR1 SGHDT and CDR2 YYEEEE. CDR3 length: 12 residues. The CDR3 reads CASSLERLEAFF. The DNA of the CDR3 is TGTGCCAGCAGCTTGGAGCGGCTTGAAGCTTTCTTT.

The rearrangement joins TRBV24-1 to TRBJ2-1; 9 positions agree with TRBD2. Germline V CDR1 and CDR2: KGHDR, SFDVKD. The J segment lost 4 bases and the V segment lost 0 bases, leaving 6 bases of the junction unmatched. The CDR3 sequence is 17 residues long. The CDR3 DNA follows: TGTGCCACCAGTGATTTGAAGACTAGCGGAGAGTACAATGAGCAGTTCTTC. Its translation: CATSDLKTSGEYNEQFF.

The chain carries TRBV5-4 and TRBJ2-3; D call uncertain. The CDR3 is made up of 16 amino acids. CDR1 SGHNT and CDR2 YYREEE come from the germline V gene (reference sequence). Trimming removed 0 bases from V and 6 bases from J, with 17 bases in between. DNA for the CDR3: TGTGCCAGCAGCTTGGCGGTGACGGAACTCGGGGATACGCAGTATTTT. Protein: CASSLAVTELGDTQYF.

This clone was recorded once. The chain employs TRBV10-3 and TRBJ2-3; tentatively, D is TRBD2 (5 bases). Germline V gives CDR1 ENHRY, CDR2 SYGVKD. V was clipped by 9 bases and J by 0 bases, with 10 bases between them. The CDR3 has 13 amino acids. The CDR3 DNA is TGTGCCATTAGAGCGGATAGCACAGATACGCAGTATTTT. Translation gives CAIRADSTDTQYF.

The rearrangement joins TRBV6-5 to TRBJ1-6, with unresolved D. The CDR3 is 15 residues long. The germline gives CDR1 MNHEY, CDR2 SVGAGI. Trimming took off 2 bases at V and 9 bases at J, with 14 bases between the two ends. CDR3 region: CASSYGAGSASPLHF. The CDR3 DNA follows: TGTGCCAGCAGTTACGGTGCGGGGAGTGCTTCACCCCTCCACTTT.

The V call is TRBV7-9, the J call TRBJ1-2; no definite D call. Germline CDR1 is SEHNR and CDR2 is FQNEAQ (reference sequence). Between the trimmed V and J ends, which lost 3 bases and 0 bases, there was a span of 8 bases. This CDR3 is 14 amino acids long. Here the CDR3 reads CASSFNGANYGYTF. The CDR3 bases are TGTGCCAGCAGCTTTAATGGAGCTAACTATGGCTACACCTTC. The full variable domain, rest sourced from reference TRBV7-9 and TRBJ1-2, is DTGVSQNPRHKITKRGQNVTFRCDPISEHNRLYWYRQTLGQGPEFLTYFQNEAQLEKSRLLSDRFSAERPKGSFSTLEIQRTEQGDSAMYLCASSFNGANYGYTFGSGTRLTVV.

V usage is TRBV14 and J usage is TRBJ2-3; D gene uncertain. Germline CDR1 and CDR2: SGHDN and FVKESK. The V end was cut by 4 bases, the J end by 2 bases, with 10 bases between. The CDR3 is made up of 14 amino acids. CDR3 in DNA: TGTGCCAGCAGCCCTAGTGGGTACACAGATACGCAGTATTTT. It specifies CASSPSGYTDTQYF.